The 21 T cell receptor beta chains in this list originate from one sample, sequenced in a study of T cell repertoires in cytomegalovirus infection. TCRdb ran MiXCR on the reads and lists one entry per CDR3 protein. The sample holds some 230,000 distinct CDR3 sequences; over 20% are singletons and the top ten take around a sixth. The specimen was CD8+ T cells from PBMCs. These receptors were obtained from a human donor in good health (CMV status not recorded). Some clones in this sample may be carry-over from other donors' samples.

This clonotype was observed a few times. The genes are TRBV12-3 or TRBV12-4 and TRBJ2-5, with a weak D call TRBD1 (6 bases). Between the trimmed V and J ends, which lost 6 bases and 3 bases, there was a span of 11 bases. The CDR3 contains 13 residues. The CDR3 sequence: CASRAGTKETQYF. The DNA for the CDR3 is TGTGCCAGCAGGGCCGGGACAAAAGAGACCCAGTACTTC.

Remarks on this clonotype: One base away lies a much larger clone, so this may be a sequencing read error. The J gene is TRBJ2-2, the V gene TRBV7-6; 8 bases agree with TRBD1. Unmatched junction bases numbered 9, after V lost 2 bases and J lost 4 bases. The CDR3 consists of 17 residues. CDR1 and CDR2 from the germline V gene are SGHVS and FNYEAQ. CDR3 DNA sequence: TGTGCCAGCAGCTTATCCAGAACAGGGGGAGGCACCGGGGAGCTGTTTTTT. Translated, it gives CASSLSRTGGGTGELFF. Drawing the rest from reference TRBV7-6 and TRBJ2-2, the complete variable domain is GAGVSQSPRYKVTKRGQDVALRCDPISGHVSLYWYRQALGQGPEFLTYFNYEAQQDKSGLPNDRFSAERPEGSISTLTIQRTEQRDSAMYRCASSLSRTGGGTGELFFGEGSRLTVL.

This clonotype was counted between two and nine times. The chain combines TRBV20-1 with TRBJ1-4; possible D gene TRBD1, 5 bases. CDR1 is DFQATT and CDR2 is SNEGSKA in the germline V gene (reference sequence). V was clipped by 0 bases and J by 1 base, with 12 bases between them. CDR3 length: 16 amino acids. The CDR3 DNA reads TGCAGTGCTAGAGATTTTTTCGGGGGAACTAATGAAAAACTGTTTTTT. Protein product: CSARDFFGGTNEKLFF.

This clonotype has just a few counts. The chain combines TRBV19 with TRBJ2-1, with a possible D match to TRBD2 (5 bases). The CDR3 is 11 residues long. CDR1 LNHDA and CDR2 SQIVND come from the germline V gene (reference sequence). CDR3 residues: CVSGRGREQFF. The CDR3 DNA sequence: TGTGTCTCAGGTCGGGGTCGAGAGCAGTTCTTC. The full variable domain, rest sourced from reference TRBV19 and TRBJ2-1, is DGGITQSPKYLFRKEGQNVTLSCEQNLNHDAMYWYRQDPGQGLRLIYYSQIVNDFQKGDIAEGYSVSREKKESFPLTVTSAQKNPTAFYLCVSGRGREQFFGPGTRLTVL.

The V call is TRBV2, the J call TRBJ2-7; D might be TRBD2 (6 bases). This CDR3 region has 12 residues. The V and J ends lost 8 bases and 7 bases respectively, with 15 bases between them. Germline CDR1 SNHLY, CDR2 FYNNEI. CDR3 coding DNA: TGTGCCAGCTCGCTGGCGGGGTGGGAGCAGTACTTC. Protein: CASSLAGWEQYF.

This rearrangement joins TRBV19 to TRBJ2-7, with 8 bases matching TRBD2. Trimming at V came to 4 bases and at J to 0 bases, leaving 5 bases not matched to a gene. The CDR3 has 15 amino acids. CDR1 and CDR2 from the germline V gene are LNHDA and SQIVND (reference sequence). As DNA, the CDR3 is TGTGCCAGTAGTAAGCTAGCGGGTAGCTCCTACGAGCAGTACTTC. Translation gives CASSKLAGSSYEQYF.

V and J are TRBV7-6 and TRBJ1-1, with D perhaps TRBD1 (6 bases). This CDR3 comprises 14 residues. The V gene lost 4 bases and the J gene lost 5 bases, with 14 bases spanning the gap. In germline, CDR1 is SGHVS, CDR2 FNYEAQ. The DNA of the CDR3 is TGTGCCAGCAGCTCCACACAGGGCTGGACTGAAGCTTTCTTT. Translated, it gives CASSSTQGWTEAFF.

This chain joins TRBV29-1 and TRBJ1-1; D unclear. Trimming pared 6 bases from V and 1 base from J, leaving 9 bases between. Germline V CDR1 and CDR2: SQVTM, ANQGSEA. The CDR3 loop spans 12 amino acids. The CDR3 loop is CSVEPQNTEAFF. The CDR3 DNA is TGCAGCGTCGAACCACAGAACACTGAAGCTTTCTTT.

This sequence joins TRBV7-6 and TRBJ2-1; 11 nucleotides line up with TRBD2. Germline V gene lookup returns CDR1 SGHVS and CDR2 FNYEAQ. With 4 bases clipped from V and 12 bases from J, the junction kept 8 bases outside the gene matches. CDR3 size: 14 residues. In nucleotides, the CDR3 is TGTGCCAGCAGCTCCGGGACTAGCGGTCATGTGCAGTTCTTC. Its protein product is CASSSGTSGHVQFF.

The rearrangement uses TRBV28 and TRBJ1-3, with 7 bases that match TRBD1. The CDR3 has 15 residues. J gave up 2 bases and V 6 bases, and 7 bases lay outside the gene matches. CDR1 and CDR2 from the germline V gene are MDHEN and SYDVKM. The CDR3 DNA follows: TGTGCCAGCAGACCAGGGGGTATGGCTGGAAACACCATATATTTT. Its translation is CASRPGGMAGNTIYF.

The chain carries TRBV20-1 and TRBJ2-6; D might be TRBD1 (5 bases). Per the germline V gene, CDR1 is DFQATT and CDR2 is SNEGSKA (reference sequence). V gave up 0 bases and J gave up 0 bases, with 9 bases separating them. There are 16 residues in the CDR3. The CDR3: CSARDQGYSGANVLTF. CDR3 DNA: TGCAGTGCTAGAGATCAGGGTTACTCTGGGGCCAACGTCCTGACTTTC.

This clonotype was seen at least ten times. This chain joins TRBV7-2 and TRBJ1-1, with D unresolved. CDR1 SGHTA and CDR2 FQGNSA come from the germline V gene. Trimming left V 3 bases short and J 4 bases short, with 9 bases between. CDR3 length: 13 residues. CDR3 sequence: CASSLGGATEAFF. The CDR3 coding sequence is TGTGCCAGCAGCTTGGGCGGTGCCACTGAAGCTTTCTTT.

This clonotype was detected only a few times. The V gene is TRBV6-5, the J gene TRBJ1-2, with a weak D call TRBD1 (6 bases). CDR1 MNHEY and CDR2 SVGAGI come from the germline V gene. Trimming stripped 0 bases from V and 4 bases from J, with 12 bases between. The CDR3 consists of 15 residues. CDR3 protein: CASSYSSGDGYGYTF. DNA of the CDR3: TGTGCCAGCAGTTACTCGTCAGGGGACGGCTATGGCTACACCTTC.

This rearrangement joins TRBV27 to TRBJ1-5; 7 positions agree with TRBD1. After removal of 3 bases from V and 7 bases from J, the junction contained 6 bases not matched to a gene. From germline, CDR1 is MNHEY and CDR2 SMNVEV (reference sequence). This CDR3 has 14 residues. The CDR3: CASSFTGQSQPQHF. The CDR3 nucleotides are TGTGCCAGCAGTTTCACGGGACAGTCCCAGCCCCAGCATTTT.

As for this clonotype: The junction shows a germline mismatch at one end, possibly a read error. The chain is built from TRBV12-3 or TRBV12-4 and TRBJ1-1, with 8 bases matching TRBD1. This CDR3 has 12 residues. CDR3 nucleotides: TGTACCAGCAGTTTTGGGACAGGTGAAGCTTTCTTT. This translates into CTSSFGTGEAFF.

This clonotype occurred many times. V usage is TRBV6-5 and J usage is TRBJ2-1, with 9 bases fitting TRBD1. In germline, CDR1 is MNHEY, CDR2 SVGAGI. This CDR3 has 15 residues. J lost 7 bases, V lost 2 bases, and 6 bases had no gene match. The CDR3 here is CASSYGFGQGNEQFF. The CDR3 coding sequence is TGTGCCAGCAGTTACGGATTTGGACAGGGGAATGAGCAGTTCTTC.

The chain combines TRBV7-9 with TRBJ2-1; no firm D call. V lost 1 base and J lost 8, with 9 bases in between. From germline, CDR1 is SEHNR and CDR2 FQNEAQ (reference sequence). This CDR3 contains 13 residues. The CDR3 region has the DNA TGTGCCAGCAGCTTAGTCCTGCGGCATGAGCAGTTCTTC. Its translation: CASSLVLRHEQFF.

This clonotype was seen many times. The chain recombines TRBV12-3 or TRBV12-4 with TRBJ1-5, with TRBD1 as a possible D gene (6 bases). V lost 6 bases and J lost 3, with 12 bases in between. The CDR3 totals 14 residues. This CDR3 reads CASSLGGLNQPQHF. DNA of the CDR3: TGTGCCAGCAGCCTGGGGGGGCTCAATCAGCCCCAGCATTTT.

The gene calls are TRBV29-1 and TRBJ2-1; the D gene is possibly TRBD1 (6 bases). There are 14 residues in the CDR3. CDR1 SQVTM and CDR2 ANQGSEA come from the germline V gene. Trimming shortened V by 4 bases and J by 5 bases, and 15 bases separated the two germline ends. The CDR3 protein is CSVVGQGTNNEQFF. For the CDR3, the DNA is TGCAGCGTTGTGGGGCAGGGGACCAACAATGAGCAGTTCTTC.

This clonotype was seen only once. This may come from a read error, since a much larger clone is one base off. This sequence joins TRBV12-3 or TRBV12-4 and TRBJ1-6; D may be TRBD1 (6 bases). The CDR3 has 16 amino acids. This CDR3 is CVSRLQGFAYNSPLHF. The CDR3, as DNA: TGTGTCAGCAGACTCCAGGGGTTCGCCTATAATTCACCCCTCCACTTT.

This clonotype was seen more than once but under ten times. The chain carries TRBV15 and TRBJ1-5; D gene uncertain. Trimming cost V 1 base and J 11 bases, with 15 bases left between them. Per the germline V gene, CDR1 is LNHNV and CDR2 is YYDKDF (reference sequence). The CDR3 has 14 amino acids. The CDR3 is CATSRGAGSNSQHF. The CDR3 DNA reads TGTGCCACCAGCAGAGGCGCGGGATCGAACTCCCAGCATTTT.